One sample yielded the 25 T cell receptor beta chains listed below, sequenced in a study of blood T cell repertoires in COVID-19. Sequencing was performed with immunoSEQ multiplex PCR; in TCRdb, only in-frame clones are kept and a portion is missing. The sample has a few hundred thousand clones, around 90% seen once. Sequencing was performed on peripheral blood. Receptor source: a woman in her fifties or sixties with COVID-19, enrolled during active disease.

The chain has TRBV15 and TRBJ1-4; D gene uncertain. Trimming took off 4 bases at V and 0 bases at J, with 9 bases between the two ends. CDR3 length equals 15 residues. Germline V CDR1 and CDR2: LNHNV, YYDKDF (reference sequence). CDR3 sequence (DNA): TGTGCCACCAGCAACTACTTTGCAACTAATGAAAAACTGTTTTTT. Protein sequence: CATSNYFATNEKLFF.

The chain has TRBV7-3 and TRBJ1-4, with a weak D call TRBD1 (5 bases). Trimming cost V 2 bases and J 8 bases, with 12 bases left between them. This CDR3 contains 14 residues. Germline CDR1 SGHTA, CDR2 FQGTGA. The CDR3 region has the DNA TGTGCCAGCAGCTTATCCGGGCAGGGCGAAAAACTGTTTTTT. Translated: CASSLSGQGEKLFF.

The V call is TRBV9, the J call TRBJ2-1, with 9 bases that match TRBD2. V lost 0 bases and J lost 9; bases outside the gene matches: 7. Germline V lookup: CDR1 SGDLS, CDR2 YYNGEE. The length of the CDR3 is 15 residues. This CDR3 reads CASSVVSGRRSEQFF. In DNA, the CDR3 is TGTGCCAGCAGCGTAGTAAGCGGGAGGAGGAGTGAGCAGTTCTTC.

The chain links TRBV7-3 to TRBJ1-1; the D gene is possibly TRBD1 (6 bases). The CDR3 sequence is 12 residues long. V lost 3 bases and J lost 10, with 12 bases in between. Germline CDR1 reads SGHTA; CDR2 reads FQGTGA. The CDR3 DNA follows: TGTGCCAGCAGCTTCCCGGGACAAGGAGCTTTCTTT. It is translated as CASSFPGQGAFF. Supplemented by reference TRBV7-3 and TRBJ1-1, the full variable domain reads GAGVSQTPSNKVTEKGKYVELRCDPISGHTALYWYRQSLGQGPEFLIYFQGTGAADDSGLPNDRFFAVRPEGSVSTLKIQRTERGDSAVYLCASSFPGQGAFFGQGTRLTVV.

The rearrangement uses TRBV27 and TRBJ2-2; D is ambiguous. The CDR3 is 13 residues long. CDR1 is MNHEY, CDR2 SMNVEV, per germline (reference sequence). The V end was cut by 2 bases, the J end by 4 bases, with 5 bases between. The CDR3 coding sequence is TGTGCCAGCAGTTTACTTGTCACCGGGGAGCTGTTTTTT. Encoded protein: CASSLLVTGELFF.

CDR3 sequence: CASSMESGRGLDHTEAFF. The CDR3 bases are TGTGCCAGTAGTATGGAGAGTGGCAGGGGGCTTGATCACACTGAAGCTTTCTTT. This chain links TRBV19 with TRBJ1-1; 8 bases are a match to TRBD1. Germline V CDR1 and CDR2: LNHDA, SQIVND (reference sequence). The CDR3 contains 18 residues. With 3 bases clipped from V and 3 bases from J, the junction kept 15 bases outside the gene matches.

The chain links TRBV7-9 to TRBJ1-2, with 7 bases that match TRBD1. Trimming at V came to 5 bases and at J to 4 bases, leaving 7 bases not matched to a gene. CDR3 length: 14 amino acids. Germline V gene lookup returns CDR1 SEHNR and CDR2 FQNEAQ (reference sequence). The CDR3 loop reads CASSLQGVIYGYTF. CDR3 DNA: TGTGCCAGCAGCCTCCAGGGGGTCATCTATGGCTACACCTTC.

V usage is TRBV5-1 and J usage is TRBJ2-3, with TRBD2 matching 8 bases. V dropped 4 bases and J dropped 3; count of bases not matched to a gene: 4. Germline CDR1 reads SGHRS; CDR2 reads YFSETQ. This CDR3 comprises 14 residues. The CDR3 sequence is CASSRSGRTDTQYF. The CDR3 DNA reads as TGCGCCAGCAGCCGAAGCGGGAGAACAGATACGCAGTATTTT.

The V gene is TRBV6-5, the J gene TRBJ2-7; 7 bases align to TRBD2. With 7 bases clipped from V and 2 bases from J, the junction kept 8 bases outside the gene matches. CDR3 size: 14 residues. CDR1 MNHEY and CDR2 SVGAGI come from the germline V gene. CDR3 region: CASILSGGTYEQYF. The CDR3 bases are TGTGCCAGCATACTTTCGGGGGGAACCTACGAGCAGTACTTC.

The chain links TRBV6-5 to TRBJ2-4, with D tentatively TRBD1 (7 bases). CDR3 size: 15 residues. The V gene lost 2 bases and the J gene lost 6 bases, with 14 bases spanning the gap. The germline CDR1 and CDR2 sequences are MNHEY and SVGAGI. The CDR3 here is CASSYDNRGGNIQYF. In nucleotides, the CDR3 is TGTGCCAGCAGTTACGACAACAGGGGAGGAAACATTCAGTACTTC.

The DNA for the CDR3 is TGTGCCACCAGCAGAACCCCCGGGACTGCGGCCCCACCCCTCCACTTT. This codes for CATSRTPGTAAPPLHF. This chain links TRBV15 with TRBJ1-6; weak D call: TRBD1 (5 bases). Germline V gene lookup returns CDR1 LNHNV and CDR2 YYDKDF (reference sequence). V dropped 2 bases and J dropped 11 bases, with 19 bases sitting between them. The CDR3 extends over 16 amino acids.

V and J are TRBV5-6 and TRBJ2-7; 9 nucleotides line up with TRBD2. CDR1 and CDR2 (germline): SGHDT, YYEEEE. V was pared by 0 bases and J by 5 bases, with 9 bases of the junction left unmatched. The CDR3 contains 16 residues. The CDR3 DNA reads as TGTGCCAGCAGCTTGGAAGCGGGAGGTGCGACCCACGAGCAGTACTTC. It is translated as CASSLEAGGATHEQYF.

The V and J genes are TRBV14 and TRBJ1-2, with D perhaps TRBD1 (5 bases). The CDR3 spans 15 residues. Per the germline V gene, CDR1 is SGHDN and CDR2 is FVKESK. Deletions cut 1 base from V and 7 bases from J, with 16 bases between. This CDR3 is CASSQVGPGTSGYTF. CDR3 bases: TGTGCCAGCAGCCAAGTGGGACCCGGGACTAGTGGCTACACCTTC.

This clone turned up a few times. Because the CDR3 is missing its conserved closing phenylalanine or tryptophan, this is likely a read error. Because the CDR3's place on the DNA is in doubt, the DNA is left out and the CDR3 is given as listed by TCRdb. This chain connects TRBV4-1 to TRBJ2-7; no DNA check was done on the table's D call, TRBD2. Germline-derived CDR1 and CDR2 are MGHRA and YSYEKL. The CDR3 length equals 13 residues, ends included. CDR3 sequence: CASSPSRPSGRAI.

This clone showed up just a few times. The rearrangement uses TRBV6-5 and TRBJ2-1, with 9 bases lining up with TRBD2. Germline assignment: CDR1 MNHEY and CDR2 SVGAGI. J gave up 7 bases and V 5 bases, and 6 bases lay outside the gene matches. This CDR3 contains 14 residues. The CDR3 bases are TGTGCCAGCAGTAGATTAGCGGGAGCTAATGAGCAGTTCTTC. Protein sequence: CASSRLAGANEQFF.

The J gene is TRBJ2-3, the V gene TRBV3-1 (or the pseudogene TRBV3-2), with 12 bases identical to TRBD2. Germline CDR1 LGHDT, CDR2 YNNKEL (reference sequence). With 1 base clipped from V and 2 bases from J, the junction kept 4 bases outside the gene matches. This CDR3 is 17 amino acids long. DNA for the CDR3: TGTGCCAGCAGCCAAGCCCTAGCGGGAGGGCTCACAGATACGCAGTATTTT. It yields the protein CASSQALAGGLTDTQYF.

The chain combines TRBV14 with TRBJ2-1, with D possibly being TRBD1 (5 bases). The germline V gene has CDR1 SGHDN and CDR2 FVKESK. Between the trimmed V and J ends, which lost 2 bases and 12 bases, there was a span of 11 bases. This CDR3 comprises 12 residues. The DNA of the CDR3 is TGTGCCAGCAGCCAATTGGGTCAGGGGCAGTTCTTC. It yields the protein CASSQLGQGQFF.

This sequence joins TRBV6-5 and TRBJ2-7; D call uncertain. V was shortened by 3 bases and J by 0 bases, with 12 bases between the two germline ends. This CDR3 is built from 15 residues. CDR1 and CDR2 from the germline V gene are MNHEY and SVGAGI. CDR3 coding DNA: TGTGCCAGCAGTTATTCTGTCGTCGGCTCCTACGAGCAGTACTTC. This gives the protein CASSYSVVGSYEQYF.

The chain links TRBV3-1 (or the pseudogene TRBV3-2) to TRBJ2-3, with 12 bases identical to TRBD2. The length of the CDR3 is 20 residues. After removal of 4 bases from V and 0 bases from J, the junction contained 14 bases not matched to a gene. CDR1 and CDR2 (germline): LGHDT, YNNKEL (reference sequence). CDR3 region: CASSLYSGTSGYGSTDTQYF. The CDR3 region has the DNA TGTGCCAGCAGCCTCTACTCCGGGACTAGCGGGTACGGAAGCACAGATACGCAGTATTTT.

This clone was observed once. The chain employs TRBV6-5 and TRBJ2-1; D call uncertain. Germline CDR1 reads MNHEY; CDR2 reads SVGAGI. V lost 6 bases and J 13 bases, leaving 19 bases between the germline ends. The CDR3 is made up of 13 amino acids. DNA for the CDR3: TGTGCCAGCAGCCCCTTTGCTAGTTTCGATCAGTTCTTC. As protein: CASSPFASFDQFF.

The chain combines TRBV3-1 (or the pseudogene TRBV3-2) with TRBJ1-1; D is uncertain. Germline CDR1 and CDR2: LGHDT and YNNKEL (reference sequence). There are 12 residues in the CDR3. The ends were cut back, 1 base at V and 7 bases at J, with 7 bases in the middle. CDR3 sequence reads: CASSQVPSEAFF. The CDR3, as DNA: TGTGCCAGCAGCCAAGTCCCTAGTGAAGCTTTCTTT.

The J gene is TRBJ2-1, the V gene TRBV7-2, with 10 bases fitting TRBD2. Germline V gene sequence: CDR1 SGHTA, CDR2 FQGNSA. The CDR3 loop spans 17 amino acids. Trimming at V came to 5 bases and at J to 1 base, leaving 8 bases not matched to a gene. CDR3 DNA sequence: TGTGCCAGCAGCCTCTCAGCGGGAGGGCGGTCCTACAATGAGCAGTTCTTC. Its protein is CASSLSAGGRSYNEQFF.

This chain joins TRBV19 and TRBJ2-7; D gene ambiguous. The length of the CDR3 is 12 residues. Trimming removed 5 bases at V and 6 bases at J, with 11 bases between. The germline V gene encodes CDR1 LNHDA and CDR2 SQIVND (reference sequence). In DNA, the CDR3 is TGTGCCAGTAGTGCGGCCGTTTCCGAGCAGTACTTC. Residues: CASSAAVSEQYF.

The chain links TRBV5-1 to TRBJ2-3; TRBD2 matches at 11 bases. With 4 bases clipped from V and 3 bases from J, the junction kept 4 bases outside the gene matches. Germline V gene lookup returns CDR1 SGHRS and CDR2 YFSETQ. The CDR3 has 15 amino acids. This chain's CDR3 is CASSGTSGRTDTQYF. The CDR3 DNA follows: TGCGCCAGCAGCGGGACTAGCGGCAGAACAGATACGCAGTATTTT.

V is TRBV4-2 and J is TRBJ2-7; 9 bases match TRBD2. Germline loops: CDR1 LGHNA, CDR2 YNFKEQ. V lost 4 bases to trimming and J lost 0 bases; unmatched junction nucleotides: 7. CDR3 size: 16 residues. This CDR3 reads CASSPPPSGISYEQYF. The CDR3, as DNA: TGTGCCAGCAGCCCCCCCCCTAGCGGGATCTCCTACGAGCAGTACTTC.